This T cell receptor (beta chain) came from a study of CD8 T cells in ankylosing spondylitis. The CDR3 is 16 residues long. After removal of 4 bases from V and 5 bases from J, the junction contained 12 bases not matched to a gene. Germline assignment: CDR1 SGHRS and CDR2 YFSETQ. Each TCR beta library was made by quantitative 5'-RACE that incorporated molecular barcodes. TCRdb fed the 5' RACE reads into MiXCR, producing one record per CDR3 protein. Of about 840,000 distinct CDR3 sequences listed, 12% are singletons. Whole-study findings and limits: Apparently characteristic of ankylosing spondylitis blood was a TCR beta motif (roughly eight highly homologous variants). Disease-linked clones proved CD8+ and comparatively uncommon in peripheral blood. Significantly higher representation of disease-linked clones was reported for matched ankylosing spondylitis synovial fluid.

Comments on this clonotype: Its matching antigen is unknown.

The specimen sequenced was blood, either unsorted or a sorted T cell fraction (not recorded which). The chain carries TRBV5-1 and TRBJ2-3; TRBD1 aligns across 8 bases. This TCR was recovered from a male donor with ankylosing spondylitis. The CDR3 DNA follows: TGCGCCAGCAGCGCTGTTGTGGTACAGGGGGGAGATACGCAGTATTTT. Translated, it gives CASSAVVVQGGDTQYF.